This TCR beta chain was captured by sequencing in a study of lymphopenia after photon versus proton radiotherapy. The study, taken as a whole, reports: Post-nadir TCR diversity decline inversely tracked overall survival among those who died. Proton therapy kept repertoires fairly stable, unlike photons, which gained effector/memory cells. Oligoclonal CD8+ Temra expansion after nadir drove photon patients' diversity drop. Only patients who died were analyzed for survival; proton advantage is unproven.

On this clone: Its antigen is currently unknown.

This table comes from immunoSEQ multiplex PCR, and its TCRdb copy is limited to in-frame clones, with some not included. Altogether more than 45,000 clones are present, about 88% being singletons, with the ten largest covering around 2.2%. The CDR3 spans 13 residues. V dropped 3 bases and J dropped 3; count of bases not matched to a gene: 1. The germline gives CDR1 GTSNPN, CDR2 SVGIG (reference sequence). Sequences were derived from peripheral blood, sampled from a patient treated with proton-based radiotherapy. This chain links TRBV30 with TRBJ2-7; 11 nucleotides line up with TRBD2. The sequence derives from a man in his 60s with pancreatic cancer. The CDR3 loop is CAWSLAGGYEQYF. CDR3 DNA: TGTGCCTGGAGCCTAGCGGGAGGCTACGAGCAGTACTTC.